This section outlines one T cell receptor (beta chain) sequence together with its context. The antigen is undetermined. The CDR3 covers 14 residues. Germline lookup yields CDR1 SGHVS and CDR2 FNYEAQ. V was trimmed by 1 base and J by 10 bases, leaving 14 bases between them. MiXCR, run by TCRdb on the 5' RACE reads, gives a single entry per CDR3 protein. The sample has approximately 580,000 distinct CDR3 sequences; around a sixth are singletons. This specimen belongs to a study of T cells after yellow fever vaccination. Study findings and constraints: Of the clonotypes, a small share occurred in both CD4 and CD8 compartments.

The V gene is TRBV7-6, the J gene TRBJ2-1, with no clear D. The receptor comes from a man aged 18-30 years who received the YFV17D yellow fever vaccine. This sample comprised PBMCs, obtained about 5 days after the first yellow fever vaccination. CDR3 DNA sequence: TGTGCCAGCAGCTTAGTCCTCCCGTCTATAGAGCAGTTCTTC. It specifies CASSLVLPSIEQFF.